One sample yielded the 14 T cell receptor beta chains listed below, sequenced in a study of somatic mutations in cytotoxic T cells in rheumatoid arthritis. Repertoires were generated with immunoSEQ multiplex PCR, while TCRdb's copy carries only in-frame clones and drops some. The table lists about 7,000 clones, 80% of them singletons. The sequenced material came from CD8+ T cells sorted from blood. Every receptor here comes from an adult with rheumatoid arthritis.

This clone was observed once. V usage is TRBV9 and J usage is TRBJ1-4; D is ambiguous. The germline V gene encodes CDR1 SGDLS and CDR2 YYNGEE. Trimming pared 0 bases from V and 0 bases from J, leaving 9 bases between. The length of the CDR3 is 16 residues. The CDR3 is CASSVGPKTTNEKLFF. Written as DNA, the CDR3 is TGTGCCAGCAGCGTAGGCCCTAAGACAACTAATGAAAAACTGTTTTTT.

CDR3 amino acids: CASSLTSEAFF. CDR3 nucleotides: TGTGCCAGTAGCCTGACATCGGAAGCTTTCTTT. The chain couples TRBV19 to TRBJ1-1; D call uncertain. V shed 6 bases and J shed 8 bases, with 10 bases lying between them. In germline, CDR1 is LNHDA, CDR2 SQIVND (reference sequence). The CDR3 is made up of 11 amino acids.

With regard to this clone: At one boundary the junction diverges from the germline segment, which might be a read error. The genes are TRBV18 and TRBJ2-7; possible D gene TRBD1, 6 bases. Germline V lookup: CDR1 KGHSH, CDR2 LQKENI. CDR3 length equals 14 residues. Written as DNA, the CDR3 is TGTGCCAGCTCGTACGGACAGAGGGAGTACGGGCAGTACTTC. Its translation is CASSYGQREYGQYF.

The chain uses TRBV29-1 and TRBJ2-7, with D hard to call. Per the germline V gene, CDR1 is SQVTM and CDR2 is ANQGSEA. The CDR3 sequence is 13 residues long. V was trimmed by 4 bases and J by 0 bases, leaving 10 bases between them. CDR3 sequence reads: CSVGTAVSYEQYF. The CDR3 bases are TGCAGCGTTGGAACAGCCGTCTCCTACGAGCAGTACTTC.

This clone has a single count. This chain links TRBV19 with TRBJ2-5; D remains unclear. Trimming shortened V by 5 bases and J by 2 bases, and 15 bases separated the two germline ends. The CDR3 runs to 15 residues. CDR1 LNHDA and CDR2 SQIVND come from the germline V gene (reference sequence). DNA for the CDR3: TGTGCCAGTAGTTCCGCGTTCGGTCATCAAGAGACCCAGTACTTC. Its protein product is CASSSAFGHQETQYF.

V usage is TRBV28 and J usage is TRBJ2-5; 8 bases align to TRBD2. Judging by the DNA end, TRBJ2-7 fits better; the J call may be wrong. The length of the CDR3 is 13 residues. CDR1 is MDHEN, CDR2 SYDVKM, per germline. CDR3 nucleotide sequence: TGTGCCATTATGAGACTAGCGCCCTACGAGCAGTACTTC. Translation: CAIMRLAPYEQYF.

The chain combines TRBV7-2 with TRBJ1-6, with TRBD1 matching 10 bases. The V segment lost 8 bases and the J segment 9 bases; nucleotides outside the gene matches: 7. Germline values: CDR1 SGHTA, CDR2 FQGNSA. The CDR3 is made up of 14 amino acids. DNA for the CDR3: TGTGCCAGCGGACCCGGGACAGGGGCTTCACCCCTCCACTTT. This codes for CASGPGTGASPLHF.

Within the sample, this clone is medium-sized. The rearrangement links TRBV29-1 to TRBJ2-3, with D possibly TRBD2 on 7 matching bases. Germline loops: CDR1 SQVTM, CDR2 ANQGSEA. V lost 4 bases and J 2 bases, leaving 22 bases between the germline ends. The CDR3 loop spans 17 amino acids. The CDR3 sequence is CSVVGGQWMVPTDTQYF. The CDR3 DNA reads as TGCAGCGTTGTGGGGGGGCAGTGGATGGTGCCCACAGATACGCAGTATTTT.

The gene calls are TRBV19 and TRBJ1-1, with unresolved D. Trimming stripped 1 base from V and 1 base from J, with 13 bases between. Germline CDR1 and CDR2: LNHDA and SQIVND (reference sequence). CDR3 length equals 16 residues. The CDR3 reads CASSIAEDHGNTEAFF. The CDR3 nucleotides are TGTGCCAGTAGTATAGCAGAGGACCACGGGAACACTGAAGCTTTCTTT.

The chain recombines TRBV5-1 with TRBJ2-7, with 7 bases identical to TRBD1. Germline V gives CDR1 SGHRS, CDR2 YFSETQ. The J segment lost 7 bases and the V segment lost 0 bases, leaving 7 bases of the junction unmatched. The length of the CDR3 is 14 residues. CDR3 nucleotide sequence: TGCGCCAGCAGCTTGGAAGGGGGCCGACGAGAGCAGTACGTC. Protein: CASSLEGGRREQYV.

This clone was detected once. J is TRBJ1-3 and V is TRBV11-2; weak D call: TRBD1 (6 bases). V shed 5 bases and J shed 0 bases, with 14 bases lying between them. The CDR3 consists of 16 residues. CDR1 and CDR2 from the germline V gene are SGHAT and FQNNGV. The CDR3 sequence is CASSISQGSSGNTIYF. The CDR3 region has the DNA TGTGCCAGCAGCATTTCACAGGGAAGCTCTGGAAACACCATATATTTT.

A single count supports this clone. The chain joins TRBV7-9 to TRBJ2-3; either TRBD1 or TRBD2 may fit D (5 bases each). Germline assignment: CDR1 SEHNR and CDR2 FQNEAQ (reference sequence). This CDR3 is built from 14 residues. Trimming left V 0 bases short and J 4 bases short, with 8 bases between. CDR3 DNA sequence: TGTGCCAGCAGCTTAGCGAGGGGCTCAGATACGCAGTATTTT. Encoded protein: CASSLARGSDTQYF.

V usage is TRBV2 and J usage is TRBJ1-5; D unclear. The germline CDR1 and CDR2 sequences are SNHLY and FYNNEI. The CDR3 loop spans 13 amino acids. V lost 6 bases and J 1 base, leaving 7 bases between the germline ends. The CDR3, as DNA: TGTGCCAGCAGGAAAACAAGCAATCAGCCCCAGCATTTT. It is translated as CASRKTSNQPQHF.

This rearrangement joins TRBV18 to TRBJ1-2, with no clear D. Germline CDR1 KGHSH, CDR2 LQKENI. V lost 3 bases and J lost 8, with 16 bases in between. This CDR3 contains 14 residues. CDR3 DNA: TGTGCCAGCTCACCCTCCAGAGGGCACCAAGGCTACACCTTC. This translates into CASSPSRGHQGYTF.